The next 18 T cell receptor beta chains were all read from a single sample in a study of blood T cell repertoires in COVID-19. Assay: immunoSEQ multiplex PCR; the TCRdb copy retains only in-frame clones and omits some. The repertoire includes about 180,000 clones, roughly nine tenths of them detected once, and approximately 2.5% sits in the top ten. Sequencing was performed on PBMCs or T cells enriched from blood (not recorded which). The receptor source for this set is a middle-aged woman with acute COVID-19.

This chain uses TRBV30 with TRBJ1-6; D not resolved. Trimming cost V 1 base and J 8 bases, with 15 bases left between them. The CDR3 extends over 15 amino acids. Germline V gene lookup returns CDR1 GTSNPN and CDR2 SVGIG (reference sequence). This CDR3 is CAWSDRGASYSPLHF. The CDR3 DNA sequence: TGTGCCTGGAGTGATCGGGGAGCCTCTTATTCACCCCTCCACTTT. Full variable domain (remainder filled in from reference TRBV30 and TRBJ1-6): SQTIHQWPATLVQPVGSPLSLECTVEGTSNPNLYWYRQAAGRGLQLLFYSVGIGQISSEVPQNLSASRPQDRQFILSSKKLLLSDSGFYLCAWSDRGASYSPLHFGNGTRLTVT.

The V and J genes are TRBV19 and TRBJ1-4, with 9 nucleotides matching TRBD1. This CDR3 has 15 residues. The germline gives CDR1 LNHDA, CDR2 SQIVND (reference sequence). Losses at the gene ends were 3 bases for V and 8 bases for J; bases not matched to a gene: 7. DNA for the CDR3: TGTGCCAGTAGTATTATAGGGACAGGGCACGAAAAACTGTTTTTT. Translation: CASSIIGTGHEKLFF.

This chain uses TRBV4-2 with TRBJ2-1; maybe TRBD2 (6 bases). Per the germline V gene, CDR1 is LGHNA and CDR2 is YNFKEQ. Trimming left V 4 bases short and J 8 bases short, with 18 bases between. The CDR3 contains 15 residues. CDR3 amino acids: CASSPSSYPGDEQFF. The DNA of the CDR3 is TGTGCCAGCAGCCCAAGCTCATACCCGGGGGATGAGCAGTTCTTC.

This clone has a single count. The rearrangement joins TRBV10-3 to TRBJ2-1; 10 bases align to TRBD2. This CDR3 has 13 amino acids. The V segment lost 8 bases and the J segment 7 bases; nucleotides outside the gene matches: 5. From germline, CDR1 is ENHRY and CDR2 SYGVKD. CDR3 sequence (DNA): TGTGCCATCTCGGGACTAGCGTGGAATGAGCAGTTCTTC. Translation: CAISGLAWNEQFF.

The CDR3 DNA reads as TGTGCCAGCAGCGTAGCTCCGGGGGATGGAAACACCATATATTTT. This sequence encodes CASSVAPGDGNTIYF. The gene calls are TRBV9 and TRBJ1-3, with D possibly matching TRBD1 (5 bases). The CDR3 length is 15 residues. Germline assignment: CDR1 SGDLS and CDR2 YYNGEE. V was shortened by 0 bases and J by 3 bases, with 10 bases between the two germline ends.

CDR3 nucleotide sequence: TGCAGCGTCACAGGGGGCGGGAACTATGGCTACACCTTC. Translation: CSVTGGGNYGYTF. This sequence joins TRBV29-1 and TRBJ1-2, with 9 bases matching TRBD1. The CDR3 loop spans 13 amino acids. The ends lost 6 bases at V and 2 bases at J; junction bases unmatched: 4. Germline V gene data show CDR1 as SQVTM and CDR2 as ANQGSEA.

The rearrangement joins TRBV27 to TRBJ2-1; weak D call: TRBD2 (6 bases). The V and J ends lost 5 bases and 3 bases respectively, with 17 bases between them. CDR3 length equals 16 residues. Germline CDR1 is MNHEY and CDR2 is SMNVEV (reference sequence). DNA of the CDR3: TGTGCCAGCAGTCCTCCCATGCGGGGAGACTACAATGAGCAGTTCTTC. Protein product: CASSPPMRGDYNEQFF.

This clone was detected a few times. V usage is TRBV19 and J usage is TRBJ1-2; 12 bases align to TRBD1. This CDR3 is 17 amino acids long. V shed 5 bases, J shed 4 bases, and the junction held 11 bases outside the gene matches. Per the germline V gene, CDR1 is LNHDA and CDR2 is SQIVND (reference sequence). This chain's CDR3 is CASSYRDRGPRGYGYTF. In DNA form, the CDR3 reads TGTGCCAGTAGTTACCGGGACAGGGGGCCGAGGGGCTATGGCTACACCTTC.

This chain joins TRBV14 and TRBJ1-3, with 8 bases fitting TRBD1. The CDR3 runs 15 residues. Germline CDR1 reads SGHDN; CDR2 reads FVKESK. V lost 5 bases, J lost 4 bases, and 7 bases stayed unmatched. The CDR3 DNA follows: TGTGCCAGCAGCGACAGGGGATTTGTAGGAAACACCATATATTTT. It codes for CASSDRGFVGNTIYF.

The V gene is TRBV5-5, the J gene TRBJ2-5; D not certain. Per the germline V gene, CDR1 is SGHKS and CDR2 is YYEKEE (reference sequence). Trimming took off 0 bases at V and 5 bases at J, with 5 bases between the two ends. CDR3 size: 12 residues. Here the CDR3 reads CASSLELETQYF. The CDR3 nucleotides read TGTGCCAGCAGCTTGGAACTCGAGACCCAGTACTTC.

The chain couples TRBV6-5 to TRBJ1-2; D might be TRBD1 (6 bases). Trimming took off 6 bases at V and 3 bases at J, with 17 bases between the two ends. There are 15 residues in the CDR3. CDR1 is MNHEY, CDR2 SVGAGI, per germline. CDR3 amino acids: CASRGGAPLYYGYTF. CDR3 sequence (DNA): TGTGCCAGCAGGGGGGGGGCACCGCTTTACTATGGCTACACCTTC.

This chain connects TRBV4-3 to TRBJ1-2, with a possible D match to TRBD1 (6 bases). Between the trimmed V and J ends, which lost 1 base and 1 base, there was a span of 10 bases. Germline loops: CDR1 LGHNA, CDR2 YSLEER. The CDR3 runs to 15 residues. CDR3 in DNA: TGCGCCAGCAGCCAAGGGACAGACTTTAACTATGGCTACACCTTC. Protein sequence: CASSQGTDFNYGYTF.

This chain connects TRBV5-1 to TRBJ1-6, with 12 bases identical to TRBD1. V lost 1 base, J lost 10 bases, and 18 bases stayed unmatched. There are 20 residues in the CDR3. Per the germline V gene, CDR1 is SGHRS and CDR2 is YFSETQ. The chain's CDR3 is CASSLTPITRGTGGGSPLHF. As DNA, the CDR3 is TGCGCCAGCAGCTTGACCCCCATTACCCGTGGGACAGGGGGCGGATCACCCCTCCACTTT. Combining the CDR3 with reference TRBV5-1 and TRBJ1-6 gives the whole variable domain KAGVTQTPRYLIKTRGQQVTLSCSPISGHRSVSWYQQTPGQGLQFLFEYFSETQRNKGNFPGRFSGRQFSNSRSEMNVSTLELGDSALYLCASSLTPITRGTGGGSPLHFGNGTRLTVT.

This rearrangement joins TRBV18 to TRBJ2-3, with 8 bases identical to TRBD2. The CDR3 has 15 residues. Germline CDR1 is KGHSH and CDR2 is LQKENI. Trimming removed 3 bases from V and 2 bases from J; junction bases left unmatched: 4. The DNA of the CDR3 is TGTGCCAGCTCACCCGCGCGGGGGGACACAGATACGCAGTATTTT. Translation: CASSPARGDTDTQYF.

This clone has a single count. This chain uses TRBV7-9 with TRBJ1-1; 9 nucleotides align to TRBD1. The CDR3 covers 17 residues. Germline CDR1 reads SEHNR; CDR2 reads FQNEAQ (reference sequence). V shed 5 bases, J shed 1 base, and the junction held 11 bases outside the gene matches. The CDR3 bases are TGTGCCAGCAGCGAGCGAAAACAGGGGGCACAGAACACTGAAGCTTTCTTT. Protein sequence: CASSERKQGAQNTEAFF.

The chain is built from TRBV19 and TRBJ2-3, with TRBD2 matching over 13 bases. Germline-derived CDR1 and CDR2 are LNHDA and SQIVND (reference sequence). The CDR3 has 19 residues. The trim removed 3 bases at V and 1 base at J, leaving 10 bases unmatched. The CDR3 here is CASSMGLTSGRKGTDTQYF. CDR3 bases: TGTGCCAGTAGTATGGGCCTGACTAGCGGGAGGAAGGGCACAGATACGCAGTATTTT. The full variable domain, its missing parts supplied by reference TRBV19 and TRBJ2-3, is DGGITQSPKYLFRKEGQNVTLSCEQNLNHDAMYWYRQDPGQGLRLIYYSQIVNDFQKGDIAEGYSVSREKKESFPLTVTSAQKNPTAFYLCASSMGLTSGRKGTDTQYFGPGTRLTVL.

The chain has TRBV7-9 and TRBJ2-5; 7 bases fit TRBD1. The J segment lost 1 base and the V segment lost 0 bases, leaving 2 bases of the junction unmatched. The CDR3 sequence is 15 residues long. Germline lookup yields CDR1 SEHNR and CDR2 FQNEAQ (reference sequence). For the CDR3, the DNA is TGTGCCAGCAGCTTAGCGTACAGGGGCCAAGAGACCCAGTACTTC. Translation gives CASSLAYRGQETQYF.

The chain recombines TRBV5-4 with TRBJ2-5; TRBD1 is a possible D gene (6 bases). There are 14 residues in the CDR3. Germline V gene data show CDR1 as SGHNT and CDR2 as YYREEE (reference sequence). With 2 bases removed from V and 3 bases from J, the gap between germline ends came to 11 bases. The CDR3 spells CASSFTGTEETQYF. As DNA, the CDR3 is TGTGCCAGCAGCTTTACAGGGACCGAAGAGACCCAGTACTTC.